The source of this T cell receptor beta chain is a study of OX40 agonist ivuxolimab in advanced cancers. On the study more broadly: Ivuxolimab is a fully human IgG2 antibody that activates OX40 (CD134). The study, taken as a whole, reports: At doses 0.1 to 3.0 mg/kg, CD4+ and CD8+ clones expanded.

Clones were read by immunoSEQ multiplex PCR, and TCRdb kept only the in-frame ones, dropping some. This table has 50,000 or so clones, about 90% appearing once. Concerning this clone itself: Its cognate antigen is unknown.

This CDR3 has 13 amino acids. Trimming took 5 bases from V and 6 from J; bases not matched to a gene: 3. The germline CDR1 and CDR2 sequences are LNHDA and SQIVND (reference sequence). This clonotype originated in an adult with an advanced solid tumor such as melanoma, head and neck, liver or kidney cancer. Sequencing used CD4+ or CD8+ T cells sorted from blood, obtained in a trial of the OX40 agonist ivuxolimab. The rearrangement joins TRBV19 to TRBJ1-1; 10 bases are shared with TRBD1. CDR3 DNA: TGTGCCAGTAGTGTCGGACAGGGGGCTGAAGCTTTCTTT. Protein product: CASSVGQGAEAFF.